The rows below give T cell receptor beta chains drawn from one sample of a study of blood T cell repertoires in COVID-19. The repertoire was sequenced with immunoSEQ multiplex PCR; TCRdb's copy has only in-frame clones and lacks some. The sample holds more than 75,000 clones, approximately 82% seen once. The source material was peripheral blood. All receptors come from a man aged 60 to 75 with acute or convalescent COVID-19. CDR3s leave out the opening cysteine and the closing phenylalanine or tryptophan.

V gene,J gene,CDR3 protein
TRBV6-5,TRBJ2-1,ASAGGADYNEQF
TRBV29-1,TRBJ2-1,SVGGNEQF
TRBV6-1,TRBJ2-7,ASSARAGTSGVSSYEQY
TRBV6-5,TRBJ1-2,ASRPTGGDGYT
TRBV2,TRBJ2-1,ASSERESSYNEQF
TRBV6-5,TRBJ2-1,ASRGDYSYNEQF
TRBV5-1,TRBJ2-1,ASSTGNSYNEQF
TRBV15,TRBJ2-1,ATSRDLNEQF
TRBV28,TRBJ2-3,ASPKTGSNPDTQY
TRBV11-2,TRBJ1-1,ASSFSGRANTEAF
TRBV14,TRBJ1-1,ASSPQGYVTEAF
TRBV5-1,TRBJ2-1,ASSSNPRQGYNEQF
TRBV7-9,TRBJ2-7,ASSLDARLTYEQY
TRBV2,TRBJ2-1,ASSVGAGGYNEQF
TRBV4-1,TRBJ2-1,ASSLGTNPYNEQF
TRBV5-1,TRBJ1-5,ASSFQGNQPQH
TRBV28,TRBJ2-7,ASRWGGLAEQY
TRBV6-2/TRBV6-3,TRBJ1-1,ASSYKQTNTEAF
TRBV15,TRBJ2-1,ATSRDHPGANEQF
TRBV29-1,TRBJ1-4,SVRLSRGSNEKLF
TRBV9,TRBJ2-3,ASSVVPGPDTQY
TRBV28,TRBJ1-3,ASRDRARNTIY
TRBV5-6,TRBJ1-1,ASSFGTVGTEAF
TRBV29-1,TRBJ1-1,SGLGQLNTEAF
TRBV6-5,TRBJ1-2,ASGPGGQTYGYT